The 8 T cell receptor beta chains presented below share a single source sample, sequenced in a study of CD8 T cells in Susac syndrome. RNA totalling roughly 0.45 to 1 ug underwent reverse transcription with random hexamers. TCRdb redid the calling of the immunoSEQ multiplex PCR reads with MiXCR, one entry per CDR3 protein. Of hundreds of thousands of distinct CDR3 sequences in the sample, 65% to 90% were seen once. Sequencing was done on a sample of CD8+ T cells from PBMCs. These receptors originate from a human donor with multiple sclerosis.

This clonotype has just one count. The V call is TRBV13, the J call TRBJ2-3, with 12 bases fitting TRBD2. CDR1 is PRHDT, CDR2 FYEKMQ, per germline (reference sequence). The trim removed 6 bases at V and 0 bases at J, leaving 13 bases unmatched. This CDR3 comprises 19 residues. CDR3 region: CASSPAPSGRAGSTDTQYF. CDR3 bases: TGTGCCAGCAGTCCCGCCCCTAGCGGGAGGGCCGGTAGCACAGATACGCAGTATTTT.

The genes are TRBV15 and TRBJ2-3; 9 nucleotides agree with TRBD1. This CDR3 has 16 amino acids. Germline CDR1 is LNHNV and CDR2 is YYDKDF (reference sequence). Trimming removed 3 bases from V and 0 bases from J; junction bases left unmatched: 4. In DNA, the CDR3 is TGTGCCACCAGCAGCCTCGGGACAGGGAGCACAGATACGCAGTATTTT. Encoded protein: CATSSLGTGSTDTQYF.

The rearrangement uses TRBV4-3 and TRBJ1-1, with 7 bases identical to TRBD1. With V trimmed by 4 bases and J by 1 base, 6 bases remained unmatched. Germline CDR1 LGHNA, CDR2 YSLEER. The CDR3 is 15 residues long. The CDR3 coding sequence is TGCGCCAGCAGCCTAGACGGGACAGAGAACACTGAAGCTTTCTTT. Its translation is CASSLDGTENTEAFF.

This chain uses TRBV6-2 or TRBV6-3 with TRBJ1-1; D may be TRBD1 (5 bases). V was trimmed by 8 bases and J by 4 bases, leaving 8 bases between them. This CDR3 is built from 11 residues. CDR1 is MNHEY and CDR2 is SVGEGT in the germline V gene. CDR3 sequence (DNA): TGTGCCAGCGGGGGGAGCACTGAAGCTTTCTTT. Amino acid sequence: CASGGSTEAFF.

The CDR3 coding sequence is TGTGCCAGCAGTTCATCCTGGGACAGGGAAGGTACGCAGTATTTT. This gives the protein CASSSSWDREGTQYF. J is TRBJ2-3 and V is TRBV28; 9 bases map to TRBD1. CDR1 and CDR2 from the germline V gene are MDHEN and SYDVKM. V lost 4 bases, J lost 8 bases, and 10 bases stayed unmatched. CDR3 length: 15 residues.

CDR3 sequence (DNA): TGTGCCAGCCCTCCGGGACACCTTAACTATGGCTACACCTTC. It translates to CASPPGHLNYGYTF. This chain links TRBV7-9 with TRBJ1-2; possibly TRBD1 for D (6 bases). Germline-derived CDR1 and CDR2 are SEHNR and FQNEAQ (reference sequence). V lost 8 bases and J 1 base, leaving 14 bases between the germline ends. The CDR3 covers 14 residues. The full variable domain, its missing parts supplied by reference TRBV7-9 and TRBJ1-2, is DTGVSQNPRHKITKRGQNVTFRCDPISEHNRLYWYRQTLGQGPEFLTYFQNEAQLEKSRLLSDRFSAERPKGSFSTLEIQRTEQGDSAMYLCASPPGHLNYGYTFGSGTRLTVV.

V and J are TRBV28 and TRBJ2-5; weak D call: TRBD1 (6 bases). The CDR3 has 14 residues. CDR1 and CDR2 from the germline V gene are MDHEN and SYDVKM. The ends were cut back, 6 bases at V and 0 bases at J, with 11 bases in the middle. CDR3 bases: TGTGCCAGCAGGGGATGGGACAACCAAGAGACCCAGTACTTC. Translation gives CASRGWDNQETQYF.

The V call is TRBV27, the J call TRBJ2-7; D not certain. Trimming left V 5 bases short and J 1 base short, with 6 bases between. The CDR3 covers 12 residues. Germline-derived CDR1 and CDR2 are MNHEY and SMNVEV (reference sequence). The CDR3 DNA reads TGTGCCAGCAGTACCCGATCCTACGAGCAGTACTTC. Protein product: CASSTRSYEQYF.